This T cell receptor beta chain was documented in a study of blood T cells in healthy people across ages. Each donor had 8.5 to 10 milliliters of peripheral blood drawn. Primers used in a second PCR of roughly 6 to 12 cycles were a sample-barcoded 5' primer and a J-beta primer mix. Using its own MiXCR run on the 5' RACE reads, TCRdb lists one record per CDR3 protein. Among about 930,000 distinct CDR3 sequences listed, 25% to 35% were seen once. Germline V gene data show CDR1 as SGHRS and CDR2 as YFSETQ. The CDR3 consists of 15 residues. After removal of 4 bases from V and 5 bases from J, the junction contained 6 bases not matched to a gene. These records were also assigned to another study, of T cells of mothers and their children. That report notes: Inherited differences only slightly affect thymic shaping of TCR recombination output. Sequencing revealed no T cell clones that were persistent and microchimeric.

Sequenced material: blood. The V call is TRBV5-1, the J call TRBJ2-3, with TRBD2 identical over 11 bases. This TCR was recovered from a woman aged 40 to 49 in good health. The CDR3 DNA reads TGCGCCAGCAGCGCCTCGACTAGCGGGATAGATACGCAGTATTTT. Protein product: CASSASTSGIDTQYF. Using reference TRBV5-1 and TRBJ2-3 for the parts outside the CDR3, the full variable domain is KAGVTQTPRYLIKTRGQQVTLSCSPISGHRSVSWYQQTPGQGLQFLFEYFSETQRNKGNFPGRFSGRQFSNSRSEMNVSTLELGDSALYLCASSASTSGIDTQYFGPGTRLTVL.